This T cell receptor (beta chain) was identified during a study of blood T cell repertoires in COVID-19. In the study overall: Sample material is recorded as cDNA or gDNA derived from T cells, B-cell-depleted T cells, or PBMCs.

Germline trimming cut 5 bases from V and 3 bases from J; bases unmatched to any gene: 4. Germline CDR1 reads SNHLY; CDR2 reads FYNNEI. This CDR3 contains 15 residues. The assay was immunoSEQ multiplex PCR, and TCRdb's table has in-frame clones only and misses some. Here the sample spans approximately 60,000 clones, approximately 80% being singletons. This TCR derives from a man in his sixties with acute or convalescent COVID-19. V usage is TRBV2 and J usage is TRBJ2-6; 7 positions agree with TRBD1. The sequencing input was peripheral blood. Here the CDR3 reads CASSKGTDGANVLTF. In nucleotides, the CDR3 is TGTGCCAGCAGTAAAGGGACAGATGGGGCCAACGTCCTGACTTTC.